The T cell receptor (beta chain) under discussion was sequenced for a study of T cells in localized non-small cell lung cancer. Notes on the study in general: Greater blood T cell density accompanied longer overall survival. Tumor trailed uninvolved adjacent lung in T cell clonality, which peaked there. As only one tumor region underwent sequencing, heterogeneity remains possible.

Looked up from germline, CDR1 is SEHNR and CDR2 is FQNEAQ (reference sequence). The CDR3 spans 14 residues. Trimming at V came to 3 bases and at J to 7 bases, leaving 7 bases not matched to a gene. The repertoire was sequenced with immunoSEQ multiplex PCR; TCRdb's copy has only in-frame clones and lacks some. The table has more than 100,000 clones, 70% to 90% seen once. About this clone: What it binds is unknown.

This TCR was sampled from a female donor of 60 years or more with stage I lung adenocarcinoma. The sequenced sample was peripheral blood, obtained before any cancer treatment. This chain uses TRBV7-9 with TRBJ1-2, with 8 bases aligning to TRBD1. The DNA for the CDR3 is TGTGCCAGCAGCTTCGGACAGGGTTCTTCTGGCTACACCTTC. This codes for CASSFGQGSSGYTF.